A single sample gave rise to the 5 T cell receptor beta chains below, sequenced in a study of T cell repertoires in cytomegalovirus infection (dated by TCRdb to between 2017 and 2020). Reads for this sample came from an Illumina HiSeq 1500. TCRdb itself trimmed the public reads at Q25 with fastp, ran MiXCR and retained productive beta chains. Rows matching on CDR3 protein sequence are summarized as one entry with the most common DNA and genes. The sample data list under 300,000 distinct CDR3 sequences, and roughly an eighth of these were observed just once. 1.5% to 2% of the sample rests with the top ten. Input material: PBMCs. The receptor set was obtained from a human donor in good health (CMV status not recorded). Some clones in this sample may be carry-over from other donors' samples.

This clonotype was seen more than once but under ten times. The rearrangement uses TRBV2 and TRBJ2-3; 7 bases match TRBD1. Trimming removed 4 bases from V and 7 bases from J; junction bases left unmatched: 2. Germline V gene data show CDR1 as SNHLY and CDR2 as FYNNEI. The CDR3 spans 12 residues. As DNA, the CDR3 is TGTGCCAGCAGTGGGGACAGAAATACGCAGTATTTT. Protein product: CASSGDRNTQYF.

This clonotype has only a few counts. The gene calls are TRBV29-1 and TRBJ2-1; a possible D gene is TRBD2 (7 bases). The CDR3 covers 16 residues. Germline V lookup: CDR1 SQVTM, CDR2 ANQGSEA. V was pared by 6 bases and J by 9 bases, with 27 bases between. CDR3 loop: CSVLGRGGAMSPEQFF. DNA for the CDR3: TGCAGCGTGCTCGGCCGTGGGGGGGCGATGTCTCCTGAGCAGTTCTTC.

In its sample, this clonotype was seen many times. The J gene is TRBJ2-2, the V gene TRBV6-4; a possible D gene is TRBD2 (6 bases). Germline V lookup: CDR1 MRHNA, CDR2 SNTAGT. Trimming shortened V by 10 bases and J by 4 bases, and 13 bases separated the two germline ends. The CDR3 has 13 amino acids. For the CDR3, the DNA is TGTGCCACTTCAGACGGGAGCACCGGGGAGCTGTTTTTT. Its translation: CATSDGSTGELFF.

This chain connects TRBV28 to TRBJ2-2; D is possibly TRBD1 or TRBD2 (5 bases each). CDR3 size: 17 residues. CDR1 is MDHEN, CDR2 SYDVKM, per germline. Trimming removed 3 bases at V and 0 bases at J, with 14 bases between. CDR3: CASSLGVLRANTGELFF. The CDR3 DNA reads as TGTGCCAGCAGTTTGGGGGTACTACGAGCGAACACCGGGGAGCTGTTTTTT.

This clonotype was seen only a few times. The chain is built from TRBV20-1 and TRBJ2-7, with D tentatively TRBD1 or TRBD2 (5 bases each). Germline V gene sequence: CDR1 DFQATT, CDR2 SNEGSKA (reference sequence). The CDR3 is 14 residues long. Deletions cut 7 bases from V and 3 bases from J, with 19 bases between. The CDR3 is CSVRTSRGDYEQYF. The CDR3 DNA follows: TGCAGTGTCAGGACCTCCCGAGGGGACTACGAGCAGTACTTC.